Each of the 25 T cell receptor beta chains below was sequenced from the same sample in a study of blood T cell repertoires in COVID-19. Only in-frame clones appear in the TCRdb table, and some are missing; sequencing was by immunoSEQ multiplex PCR. The table includes 230,000 or so clones, 80% to 90% detected once. Sample: peripheral blood. These receptors were obtained from an elderly woman with COVID-19, enrolled during active disease.

The J gene is TRBJ2-1, the V gene TRBV28; 11 nucleotides line up with TRBD2. The CDR3 totals 15 residues. Germline V gene lookup returns CDR1 MDHEN and CDR2 SYDVKM. Losses at the gene ends were 3 bases for V and 6 bases for J; bases not matched to a gene: 4. CDR3 bases: TGTGCCAGCAGTTTTCGTACTAGCGGGAGCAATGAGCAGTTCTTC. As protein: CASSFRTSGSNEQFF.

The CDR3: CAISAGANVLTF. The CDR3, as DNA: TGTGCCATCTCCGCTGGGGCCAACGTCCTGACTTTC. The rearrangement joins TRBV10-3 to TRBJ2-6; no reliable D call. The CDR3 runs 12 residues. V lost 8 bases, J lost 2 bases, and 4 bases lay in between. Per germline, CDR1 ENHRY and CDR2 SYGVKD.

Notes on this clone: Other DNA sequences in this specimen translate into the identical CDR3. The chain has TRBV6-5 and TRBJ2-6; TRBD1 matches at 7 bases. V was pared by 2 bases and J by 2 bases, with 3 bases of the junction left unmatched. This CDR3 has 16 residues. CDR1 is MNHEY, CDR2 SVGAGI, per germline. The CDR3: CASSYGDRAGANVLTF. The DNA of the CDR3 is TGTGCCAGCAGTTACGGTGACAGGGCTGGGGCCAACGTCCTGACTTTC.

The V and J genes are TRBV6-2 or TRBV6-3 and TRBJ1-5; 7 bases are a match to TRBD1. Germline CDR1 MNHEY, CDR2 SVGEGT. V dropped 6 bases and J dropped 0; count of bases not matched to a gene: 5. The CDR3 runs to 15 residues. The CDR3 bases are TGTGCCAGCAGCTGGACAGGAGATAGCAATCAGCCCCAGCATTTT. Protein product: CASSWTGDSNQPQHF.

The rearrangement uses TRBV12-5 and TRBJ1-5; D possibly corresponds to TRBD1 (5 bases). CDR1 and CDR2 (germline): LGHNT, FRNRAP. V lost 1 base to trimming and J lost 2 bases, with 9 bases between them. The CDR3 is made up of 15 amino acids. The CDR3 DNA sequence: TGTGCTAGTGGTTTGGGGGGCTGGGGCAATCAGCCCCAGCATTTT. Translation gives CASGLGGWGNQPQHF.

In this sample, this clone turned up a few times. CDR3 sequence: CASSRLPSVGSEQFF. In DNA, the CDR3 is TGCGCCAGCAGCCGGCTTCCTAGCGTAGGGAGTGAGCAGTTCTTC. The rearrangement joins TRBV4-1 to TRBJ2-1, with D tentatively TRBD2 (6 bases). In germline, CDR1 is MGHRA, CDR2 YSYEKL. This CDR3 is built from 15 residues. Trimming stripped 4 bases from V and 9 bases from J, with 19 bases between.

This clone occurred a few times. This chain joins TRBV19 and TRBJ1-5; perhaps TRBD1 as D (6 bases). The germline V gene has CDR1 LNHDA and CDR2 SQIVND (reference sequence). The CDR3 contains 17 residues. Trimming took 5 bases from V and 2 from J, leaving 19 bases between them. The CDR3 nucleotides read TGTGCCAGTAGTGGGGCCCTCAGGGGAAGCGGCAATCAGCCCCAGCATTTT. Translated: CASSGALRGSGNQPQHF.

The V call is TRBV3-1 (or the pseudogene TRBV3-2), the J call TRBJ1-5; 9 bases are a match to TRBD1. Germline V CDR1 and CDR2: LGHDT, YNNKEL (reference sequence). The CDR3 consists of 17 residues. J was trimmed by 2 bases and V by 1 base; bases with no gene match: 6. The CDR3 sequence is CASSQGDREGCNQPQHF. The CDR3 DNA is TGTGCCAGCAGCCAAGGGGACAGGGAGGGATGCAATCAGCCCCAGCATTTT.

V gene TRBV3-1 (or the pseudogene TRBV3-2) combines with J gene TRBJ2-7, with 10 bases fitting TRBD2. Germline V gene data show CDR1 as LGHDT and CDR2 as YNNKEL (reference sequence). The CDR3 contains 16 residues. Trimming removed 1 base from V and 4 bases from J; junction bases left unmatched: 7. CDR3 sequence: CASSQGSLAGAYEQYF. The CDR3 DNA reads as TGTGCCAGCAGCCAAGGATCGCTAGCGGGGGCTTACGAGCAGTACTTC.

This sequence joins TRBV5-1 and TRBJ1-1; 9 bases fit TRBD1. V lost 0 bases and J lost 4; bases outside the gene matches: 7. CDR3 size: 16 residues. The germline gives CDR1 SGHRS, CDR2 YFSETQ. The CDR3 DNA sequence: TGCGCCAGCAGCTTGGAAGTTGGACAGGGGCCCACTGAAGCTTTCTTT. This gives the protein CASSLEVGQGPTEAFF.

The table lists this clone with a few counts. The V call is TRBV27, the J call TRBJ1-2; TRBD1 aligns across 8 bases. The germline CDR1 and CDR2 sequences are MNHEY and SMNVEV (reference sequence). J gave up 4 bases and V 2 bases, and 6 bases lay outside the gene matches. The CDR3 loop spans 15 amino acids. CDR3 in amino acids: CASSLQGALGYGYTF. The CDR3 DNA reads as TGTGCCAGCAGTTTACAGGGGGCGCTAGGCTATGGCTACACCTTC.

This clone has a handful of counts. The chain links TRBV30 to TRBJ1-3; the match to TRBD1 covers 11 bases. From germline, CDR1 is GTSNPN and CDR2 SVGIG (reference sequence). The CDR3 spans 15 residues. V was pared by 2 bases and J by 4 bases, with 4 bases of the junction left unmatched. The CDR3 DNA is TGTGCCTGGAGTTGGGACAGGGGGAGAGGAAACACCATATATTTT. Protein sequence: CAWSWDRGRGNTIYF.

The chain employs TRBV18 and TRBJ2-1; D is ambiguous. This CDR3 has 13 residues. The germline V gene has CDR1 KGHSH and CDR2 LQKENI. Deletions cut 3 bases from V and 3 bases from J, with 6 bases between. The CDR3 DNA reads as TGTGCCAGCTCACCCGGGTACTACAATGAGCAGTTCTTC. The encoded protein is CASSPGYYNEQFF.

This clone was counted only a few times. V gene TRBV25-1 combines with J gene TRBJ2-1; D perhaps matches TRBD1 (6 bases). V lost 3 bases, J lost 5 bases, and 14 bases lay in between. Germline loops: CDR1 MGHDK, CDR2 SYGVNS. There are 15 residues in the CDR3. For the CDR3, the DNA is TGTGCCAGCAGTGATGCCGCTCAGGGGCACAATGAGCAGTTCTTC. This encodes CASSDAAQGHNEQFF.

The chain recombines TRBV30 with TRBJ2-7; D remains unclear. CDR3 length: 12 amino acids. The germline V and J ends were trimmed by 1 base and 3 bases, with 7 bases remaining between them. Germline V gene lookup returns CDR1 GTSNPN and CDR2 SVGIG (reference sequence). The DNA of the CDR3 is TGTGCCTGGAGTGAACGGTACTACGAGCAGTACTTC. Protein sequence: CAWSERYYEQYF.

CDR3 bases: TGTGCCAGTAGTCTCCCTGGGCTAGCGGCGAACAATGAGCAGTTCTTC. It translates to CASSLPGLAANNEQFF. This sequence joins TRBV19 and TRBJ2-1; 7 bases match TRBD2. J lost 5 bases, V lost 5 bases, and 12 bases had no gene match. CDR3 length equals 16 residues. Germline CDR1 is LNHDA and CDR2 is SQIVND (reference sequence).

The chain carries TRBV13 and TRBJ2-7, with 8 bases identical to TRBD2. The CDR3 spans 15 residues. Germline V gene sequence: CDR1 PRHDT, CDR2 FYEKMQ (reference sequence). V shed 4 bases and J 0 bases; nucleotides not matched to a gene: 5. The CDR3, as DNA: TGTGCCAGCAGCTCTAGGGGGACTAGCTCCTACGAGCAGTACTTC. Translated, it gives CASSSRGTSSYEQYF.

In this sample, this clone turned up once. The CDR3 bases are TGTGCCAGCTCATTGGACGGGGGGCCCGGGCAGTACTTC. This sequence encodes CASSLDGGPGQYF. The genes are TRBV18 and TRBJ2-7; D may be TRBD2 (7 bases). Trimming cost V 5 bases and J 9 bases, with 17 bases left between them. The germline V gene has CDR1 KGHSH and CDR2 LQKENI. The CDR3 covers 13 residues.

The V gene is TRBV11-3, the J gene TRBJ1-4; D call uncertain. Between the trimmed V and J ends, which lost 11 bases and 7 bases, there was a span of 20 bases. Germline CDR1 SGHNT, CDR2 YENEEA. The CDR3 runs to 14 residues. The CDR3 region is CAGQHDNKFEKLFF. The CDR3 coding sequence is TGTGCCGGCCAACACGACAACAAATTTGAAAAACTGTTTTTT.

This clone was counted only a few times. The chain employs TRBV5-1 and TRBJ1-2; 8 positions agree with TRBD1. Germline loops: CDR1 SGHRS, CDR2 YFSETQ. V was clipped by 4 bases and J by 6 bases; unmatched bases: 17. The CDR3 is made up of 17 amino acids. In DNA, the CDR3 is TGCGCCAGCAGCACCTCACCAGGGGGCGCCACGAAAGATGGCTACACCTTC. Its translation is CASSTSPGGATKDGYTF.

The gene calls are TRBV9 and TRBJ1-1; D not certain. The length of the CDR3 is 15 residues. Deletions cut 0 bases from V and 5 bases from J, with 14 bases between. From germline, CDR1 is SGDLS and CDR2 YYNGEE. CDR3 sequence reads: CASSVDPGGGTEAFF. The CDR3 DNA is TGTGCCAGCAGCGTAGATCCAGGTGGAGGGACTGAAGCTTTCTTT. Supplemented by reference TRBV9 and TRBJ1-1, the full variable domain reads DSGVTQTPKHLITATGQRVTLRCSPRSGDLSVYWYQQSLDQGLQFLIQYYNGEERAKGNILERFSAQQFPDLHSELNLSSLELGDSALYFCASSVDPGGGTEAFFGQGTRLTVV.

The V and J genes are TRBV20-1 and TRBJ2-7, with no clear D. This CDR3 region has 11 residues. From germline, CDR1 is DFQATT and CDR2 SNEGSKA (reference sequence). V was trimmed by 2 bases and J by 3 bases, leaving 5 bases between them. The CDR3 bases are TGCAGTGCTAGATTCCTCTACGAGCAGTACTTC. Amino acids: CSARFLYEQYF.

This clone was seen only a few times. V is TRBV3-1 (or the pseudogene TRBV3-2) and J is TRBJ1-5, with 7 bases aligning to TRBD1. The germline V gene encodes CDR1 LGHDT and CDR2 YNNKEL (reference sequence). The V and J ends lost 0 bases and 2 bases, in that order; junction bases with no gene match: 4. The CDR3 runs to 16 residues. The CDR3 protein is CASSQEGGQRNQPQHF. CDR3 nucleotide sequence: TGTGCCAGCAGCCAAGAAGGGGGACAGCGCAATCAGCCCCAGCATTTT.

The chain links TRBV15 to TRBJ1-6; 8 positions agree with TRBD1. The CDR3 contains 15 residues. The V segment lost 2 bases and the J segment 10 bases; nucleotides outside the gene matches: 7. The germline V gene has CDR1 LNHNV and CDR2 YYDKDF (reference sequence). The CDR3 spells CATSRLTGEGSPLHF. In DNA form, the CDR3 reads TGTGCCACCAGCAGATTGACAGGGGAAGGGTCACCCCTCCACTTT.

The V gene is TRBV28, the J gene TRBJ2-7; TRBD1 agrees at 9 bases. From germline, CDR1 is MDHEN and CDR2 SYDVKM. CDR3 length: 15 amino acids. V was clipped by 6 bases and J by 4 bases; unmatched bases: 10. The DNA for the CDR3 is TGTGCCAGCAGCGGATCGGGACAGGGCGTTTACGAGCAGTACTTC. Residues: CASSGSGQGVYEQYF. The whole variable domain, filled in from reference TRBV28 and TRBJ2-7, reads DVKVTQSSRYLVKRTGEKVFLECVQDMDHENMFWYRQDPGLGLRLIYFSYDVKMKEKGDIPEGYSVSREKKERFSLILESASTNQTSMYLCASSGSGQGVYEQYFGPGTRLTVT.